These T cell receptor beta chains were read from a single sample in a study of identical twins. Using its own MiXCR run on the 5' RACE reads, TCRdb lists one record per CDR3 protein. The sample lists some 1,700,000 distinct CDR3 sequences; around 29% were seen once. Sequencing was performed on cord blood. The receptors derive from a newborn girl in good health. Both conserved end residues are part of each CDR3. A D gene is named only where the DNA matches it firmly. Not every row has a clone size; where given, it reads once, few, many or a size class.

J | V | size | D | CDR3 | DNA
TRBJ2-1 | TRBV24-1 | few | TRBD1 | CATSDNRGLYNEQFF | TGTGCCACCAGTGATAACAGGGGCCTCTACAATGAGCAGTTCTTC
TRBJ1-1 | TRBV29-1 | NA | TRBD1 | CSVTGAAEAFF | TGCAGCGTTACAGGGGCGGCTGAAGCTTTCTTT
TRBJ2-3 | TRBV29-1 | NA | NA | CSVERGQGPTDTQYF | TGCAGCGTTGAAAGGGGTCAGGGCCCCACAGATACGCAGTATTTT
TRBJ2-1 | TRBV3-1 | NA | TRBD2 | CASSQDRGRLAGSRAYNEQFF | TGTGCCAGCAGCCAAGATCGGGGGAGGCTAGCGGGTTCAAGGGCCTACAATGAGCAGTTCTTC
TRBJ1-2 | TRBV5-5 | few | TRBD1 | CASSLAGQTGANYGYTF | TGTGCCAGCAGCTTGGCGGGACAGACCGGAGCTAACTATGGCTACACCTTC
TRBJ1-5 | TRBV11-2 | NA | TRBD1 | CASSLDPGLPIGTGFSYSNQPQHF | TGTGCCAGCAGCTTAGATCCTGGCCTCCCGATCGGGACAGGATTTTCTTATAGCAATCAGCCCCAGCATTTT
TRBJ2-3 | TRBV12-3/TRBV12-4 | many | TRBD2 | CASSLDRLAADTQYF | TGTGCCAGCAGTTTAGATCGACTAGCGGCAGATACGCAGTATTTT
TRBJ1-2 | TRBV6-6 | NA | NA | CASSYPTAHNYGYTF | TGTGCCAGCAGTTACCCCACAGCCCATAACTATGGCTACACCTTC
TRBJ2-1 | TRBV24-1 | few | TRBD2 | CATSVGGGPSYNEQFF | TGTGCCACCAGTGTGGGGGGGGGTCCGTCCTACAATGAGCAGTTCTTC
TRBJ2-2 | TRBV21-1 | NA | NA | CASSKASGTGNTGELFF | TGTGCCAGCAGCAAAGCCTCCGGGACAGGGAACACCGGGGAGCTGTTTTTT
TRBJ2-1 | TRBV5-5 | few | TRBD2 | CASSLTSGREYNEQFF | TGTGCCAGCAGCTTGACTAGCGGGAGGGAATACAATGAGCAGTTCTTC
TRBJ2-3 | TRBV7-2 | many | TRBD2 | CASSPLAGVTDTQYF | TGCGCCAGCAGCCCACTAGCGGGAGTGACAGATACGCAGTATTTT
TRBJ1-4 | TRBV4-1 | NA | NA | CASSQDETANEKLFF | TGCGCCAGCAGCCAAGATGAGACGGCTAATGAAAAACTGTTTTTT
TRBJ2-7 | TRBV27 | NA | NA | CASSHGSQVTAYNEQYF | TGTGCCAGCAGTCACGGAAGCCAAGTAACCGCCTACAATGAGCAGTACTTC
TRBJ1-6 | TRBV5-1 | NA | TRBD1 | CASSPGGQGKGSPLHF | TGCGCCAGCAGCCCGGGGGGACAGGGAAAAGGCTCACCCCTCCACTTT
TRBJ2-7 | TRBV6-5 | once | TRBD2 | CASRLPGGGSYNEQYF | TGTGCCAGCAGGCTTCCCGGGGGGGGTTCCTACAATGAACAGTACTTC
TRBJ2-7 | TRBV20-1 | few | NA | CSASQNRDYEQYF | TGCAGTGCTAGTCAAAACCGGGACTACGAGCAGTACTTC
TRBJ2-1 | TRBV20-1 | NA | NA | CSARGIWGAVNEQFF | TGCAGTGCTAGGGGTATTTGGGGCGCAGTCAATGAGCAGTTCTTC
TRBJ2-2 | TRBV20-1 | NA | TRBD2 | CSAKAGGNTGELFF | TGCAGTGCTAAAGCGGGGGGGAACACCGGGGAGCTGTTTTTT
TRBJ2-5 | TRBV3-1 | NA | TRBD2 | CASSQVTSGRGNEQYF | TGTGCCAGCAGCCAGGTGACTAGCGGGAGGGGCAATGAGCAGTACTTC
TRBJ1-6 | TRBV2 | NA | TRBD1 | CASRAEGTGDNSPLHF | TGTGCCAGCAGAGCTGAGGGGACAGGGGATAATTCACCCCTCCACTTT
TRBJ2-7 | TRBV4-2 | NA | NA | CASSQEALETYEQYF | TGTGCCAGCAGCCAAGAGGCCCTAGAGACCTACGAGCAGTACTTC
TRBJ1-4 | TRBV7-9 | NA | TRBD1 | CASSWGQGASEKLFF | TGTGCCAGCAGCTGGGGACAGGGGGCAAGTGAAAAACTGTTTTTT
TRBJ2-1 | TRBV2 | many | NA | CASSDNEQFF | TGTGCCAGCAGTGACAATGAGCAGTTCTTC
TRBJ2-7 | TRBV12-3/TRBV12-4 | few | NA | CASSQVTYNEQYF | TGTGCCAGCAGCCAAGTCACATACAATGAGCAGTACTTC
TRBJ1-4 | TRBV4-1 | NA | NA | CASSQDAWEKLFF | TGCGCCAGCAGCCAAGATGCGTGGGAAAAACTGTTTTTT
TRBJ2-1 | TRBV6-1 | once | TRBD2 | CASSVTGTSGRDEQFF | TGTGCCAGCAGTGTCACCGGGACTAGCGGGAGAGATGAGCAGTTCTTC
TRBJ2-1 | TRBV10-3 | NA | TRBD1 | CATSPDRAAPYSYNEQFF | TGTGCCACCAGCCCGGACAGGGCAGCCCCCTACTCCTACAATGAGCAGTTCTTC
TRBJ1-5 | TRBV30 | NA | NA | CAWSLSSNQPQHF | TGTGCCTGGAGTCTAAGTAGCAATCAGCCCCAGCATTTT
TRBJ2-3 | TRBV7-2 | many | TRBD2 | CASSLARLAVTDTQYF | TGTGCCAGCAGCTTAGCCAGACTAGCTGTCACAGATACGCAGTATTTT
TRBJ1-6 | TRBV12-3/TRBV12-4 | NA | NA | CASGVKVGNNSPLHF | TGTGCCAGCGGGGTGAAGGTAGGCAATAATTCACCCCTCCACTTT
TRBJ2-2 | TRBV4-2 | NA | TRBD2 | CASSQGLAGGPKTGELFF | TGTGCCAGCAGCCAAGGACTAGCGGGGGGCCCGAAAACCGGGGAGCTGTTTTTT
TRBJ2-7 | TRBV20-1 | NA | TRBD2 | CSARANWTGTRTSGKAYEQYF | TGCAGTGCTAGAGCAAACTGGACCGGGACACGAACTAGCGGGAAGGCCTACGAGCAGTACTTC
TRBJ2-3 | TRBV10-3 | NA | TRBD1 | CAISDRGHRDSSTTDTQYF | TGTGCCATCAGTGACCGCGGGCATCGGGACAGTTCCACCACAGATACGCAGTATTTT
TRBJ2-1 | TRBV29-1 | NA | NA | CSVEGGSQGHNEQFF | TGCAGCGTTGAAGGAGGGTCACAGGGCCACAATGAGCAGTTCTTC
TRBJ2-2 | TRBV29-1 | few | NA | CSVGLATNTGELFF | TGCAGCGTTGGGCTAGCGACGAACACCGGGGAGCTGTTTTTT
TRBJ1-1 | TRBV19 | NA | NA | CASSVRLGTEAFF | TGTGCCAGTAGTGTCCGATTGGGGACTGAAGCTTTCTTT
TRBJ1-2 | TRBV6-6 | NA | NA | CASSYEAHYGYTF | TGTGCCAGCAGTTACGAGGCTCACTATGGCTACACCTTC
TRBJ2-7 | TRBV20-1 | few | TRBD1 | CSAPSSGQGYEQYF | TGCAGTGCGCCTTCCTCGGGACAGGGCTACGAGCAGTACTTC
TRBJ1-5 | TRBV5-6 | NA | TRBD1 | CASSAPGQTLYSNQPQHF | TGTGCCAGCAGCGCCCCGGGACAGACCCTTTATAGCAATCAGCCCCAGCATTTT
TRBJ1-4 | TRBV3-1 | NA | NA | CASSQAHIINEKLFF | TGTGCCAGCAGCCAAGCCCACATAATAAATGAAAAACTGTTTTTT
TRBJ2-2 | TRBV20-1 | NA | NA | CSAKLTAGTGELFF | TGCAGTGCTAAGCTGACCGCAGGCACCGGGGAGCTGTTTTTT
TRBJ1-1 | TRBV12-3/TRBV12-4 | NA | TRBD1 | CASSPQTAGGPEAFF | TGTGCCAGCAGTCCGCAAACAGCAGGGGGACCTGAAGCTTTCTTT
TRBJ1-5 | TRBV20-1 | NA | TRBD1 | CSARERSRGQGANQPQHF | TGCAGTGCTAGAGAACGTAGTCGAGGACAGGGGGCCAATCAGCCCCAGCATTTT
TRBJ1-1 | TRBV6-1 | few | NA | CASSETENTEAFF | TGTGCCAGCAGTGAAACAGAGAACACTGAAGCTTTCTTT
TRBJ1-5 | TRBV5-6 | NA | NA | CASNSRNQPQHF | TGTGCCAGCAACAGTCGGAATCAGCCCCAGCATTTT
TRBJ1-5 | TRBV12-3/TRBV12-4 | few | NA | CASSLVPDQPQHF | TGTGCCAGCAGTTTAGTCCCGGACCAGCCCCAGCATTTT
TRBJ2-7 | TRBV7-9 | few | TRBD2 | CASRQAGGLFNEQYF | TGTGCCAGCCGACAAGCGGGGGGACTCTTCAATGAGCAGTACTTC
TRBJ1-5 | TRBV4-2 | NA | TRBD1 | CAGSQVDRDSNQPQHF | TGTGCCGGCAGCCAAGTCGACAGGGATAGCAATCAGCCCCAGCATTTT
TRBJ2-5 | TRBV10-3 | NA | NA | CAISVRTQETQYF | TGTGCCATCAGTGTTCGGACCCAAGAGACCCAGTACTTC
TRBJ2-7 | TRBV20-1 | NA | NA | CSATTGRGYEQYF | TGCAGTGCTACCACAGGGAGGGGCTACGAGCAGTACTTC
TRBJ2-3 | TRBV20-1 | many | NA | CSARVRNSTDTQYF | TGCAGTGCTAGAGTCCGGAACTCCACAGATACGCAGTATTTT
TRBJ2-3 | TRBV20-1 | few | NA | CSARVIGGFTDTQYF | TGCAGTGCTAGAGTTATAGGGGGATTCACAGATACGCAGTATTTT
TRBJ1-2 | TRBV20-1 | NA | TRBD1 | CSARDREGYGYTF | TGCAGTGCTCGGGACAGGGAGGGATATGGCTACACCTTC
TRBJ1-1 | TRBV4-2 | few | NA | CASSQDAVNTEAFF | TGTGCCAGCAGCCAAGATGCCGTGAACACTGAAGCTTTCTTT
TRBJ2-7 | TRBV15 | few | NA | CATSMPGEGRYYEQYF | TGTGCCACCAGCATGCCAGGGGAGGGGCGTTACTACGAGCAGTACTTC
TRBJ2-5 | TRBV14 | NA | TRBD2 | CASSEGSGRSQETQYF | TGTGCCAGCAGCGAAGGGAGCGGGAGATCCCAAGAGACCCAGTACTTC
TRBJ2-7 | TRBV28 | few | TRBD2 | CASSALSGAPYNEQYF | TGTGCCAGCAGTGCCCTTAGCGGGGCCCCCTACAATGAGCAGTACTTC
TRBJ1-2 | TRBV3-1 | few | NA | CASSQVDDYGYTF | TGTGCCAGCAGCCAAGTCGACGACTATGGCTACACCTTC